A selection of T cell receptor beta chains follows, all from one sample in a study of blood T cell repertoires in COVID-19. Clones were sequenced by immunoSEQ multiplex PCR, and TCRdb holds only the in-frame ones, with some missing. The table has about 300,000 clones, about four fifths seen once. The sequenced sample was peripheral blood. These receptors all stem from a human donor with COVID-19, enrolled during active disease. The donor label of this sample is uncertain. The CDR3 runs from the conserved cysteine through the conserved F or W.

cdr3_aa j_call v_call
CASSLAVGEQFF TRBJ2-1 TRBV7-2
CASSIASLAGGSDTQYF TRBJ2-3 TRBV19
CASSWGKTGSSNSPLHF TRBJ1-6 TRBV5-1
CASSAPPGQGLPGANVLTF TRBJ2-6 TRBV9
CASSQDLGGYSGNTIYF TRBJ1-3 TRBV4-1
CASSLDGQGNTGELFF TRBJ2-2 TRBV5-1
CASSVDGQGTQPQHF TRBJ1-5 TRBV9
CASSLTGTGANVLTF TRBJ2-6 TRBV28
CASSSQAGVGATNEQFF TRBJ2-1 TRBV7-9
CSARGGLAGDTVDEQFF TRBJ2-1 TRBV20-1
CASSPGTSTDTQYF TRBJ2-3 TRBV18
CASSLGQGGGRETQYF TRBJ2-5 TRBV5-1
CASSEGIAGGGEQYF TRBJ2-7 TRBV2
CASSLETGHYNEQFF TRBJ2-1 TRBV7-8
CASSYGMSGTSNQYF TRBJ2-5 TRBV6-6